These T cell receptor beta chains were read from a single sample in a study of shared clonotypes between healthy human individuals. Sequencing used immunoSEQ multiplex PCR; TCRdb keeps in-frame clones, though not all of them. This repertoire shows hundreds of thousands of clones, about 74% found once; its top ten account for less than 2%. Sequencing input: memory CD4+ T cells sorted from blood. The receptors were gathered from a woman aged 25 to 45 in good health. Each CDR3 is given with its conserved first and last residue. A D gene is named only where the DNA matches it firmly. A clone size is listed for some rows: how often the clone was seen (once, few, many), or a class if it is expanded.

d_call,j_call,clone_size,v_call,cdr3_nt,cdr3_aa
-,TRBJ1-1,few,TRBV7-2,TGTGCCAGCAGCTTAACGATCTTAACATCCGAAGCTTTCTTT,CASSLTILTSEAFF
-,TRBJ2-7,-,TRBV6-6,TGTGCCAGCAGTTACAATGCGGACGGATCCTACGAGCAGTACTTC,CASSYNADGSYEQYF
-,TRBJ1-5,-,TRBV29-1,TGCAGCGCCCGGGACATCGGTCAGCCCCAGCATTTT,CSARDIGQPQHF
-,TRBJ2-1,-,TRBV10-2,TGCGCCAGCAGTGTGTCCACACTTATTGCGTTCTTC,CASSVSTLIAFF
-,TRBJ2-3,-,TRBV2,TGTGCCAGCAGTCCAGGGAGAGACACAGATACGCAGTATTTT,CASSPGRDTDTQYF
TRBD2,TRBJ2-1,-,TRBV7-6,TGTGCCAGCAGCTTAGTTTCCAGCGGGAGGAGATCCTACAATGAGCAGTTCTTC,CASSLVSSGRRSYNEQFF
TRBD1,TRBJ2-3,-,TRBV28,TGTGCCAGCAGCCGCGGGACAGGTAGCACAGATACGCAGTATTTT,CASSRGTGSTDTQYF
-,TRBJ1-5,-,TRBV7-8,TGTGCCAGCAGCTTAGTGGCAAGCCGTTATAGCAATCAGCCCCAGCATTTT,CASSLVASRYSNQPQHF
-,TRBJ1-1,many,TRBV7-5,TGTGTCAGAAGCTTAGTCGGACAAAGAAGCTGGACAGACCACACTGAAGCTTTCTTT,CVRSLVGQRSWTDHTEAFF
-,TRBJ1-1,-,TRBV14,TGTGCCAGCAGCCACGTACCTTGGGGAGCTTTCTTT,CASSHVPWGAFF
-,TRBJ2-2,once,TRBV10-1,TGCGCCAGCAGGAAAGGGTACGACACCGGGGAGCTGTTTTTT,CASRKGYDTGELFF
-,TRBJ2-7,once,TRBV6-6,TGTGCCAGCAGTTTCGGACCTAAGACCTACGAGCAGTACTTC,CASSFGPKTYEQYF
TRBD1,TRBJ1-1,-,TRBV28,TGTGCCAGCAGTCTATTCGGGGGCGGCAGGGGGCGAACTGAAGCTTTCTTT,CASSLFGGGRGRTEAFF
-,TRBJ1-1,-,TRBV11-2,TGTGCCAGCAGCTTAGTTGGGCAGCAAGCCAACACTGAAGCTTTCTTT,CASSLVGQQANTEAFF
-,TRBJ1-5,few,TRBV2,TGTGCCAGCAGCCCGGGTCAGGGAAATCAGCCCCAGCATTTT,CASSPGQGNQPQHF
-,TRBJ2-5,-,TRBV5-1,TGCGCCAGCAGCCCCGCGCAGGGGTACCAAGAGACCCAGTACTTC,CASSPAQGYQETQYF
-,TRBJ1-1,-,TRBV5-4,TGTGCCAACGCGGACGGAGCGAACACTGAAGCTTTCTTT,CANADGANTEAFF
-,TRBJ2-2,-,TRBV7-2,TGTGCCAGCAGCTTAGGAGGATACACCGGGGAGCTGTTTTTT,CASSLGGYTGELFF
-,TRBJ1-1,-,TRBV10-3,TGTGCCATCAGCACGGGGTGGGACACCGTAGGAAGCACTGAAGCTTTCTTT,CAISTGWDTVGSTEAFF
-,TRBJ1-1,-,TRBV18,TGTGCCAGCTCACCACTCATGAACACTGAAGCTTTCTTT,CASSPLMNTEAFF
-,TRBJ2-4,-,TRBV6-1,TGTGCCAGCAGTCCCCTAGCGCCCATTCAGTACTTC,CASSPLAPIQYF
-,TRBJ2-6,-,TRBV21-1,TGTGCCAGCAGCGATTTCGGCCTTTCTGGGGCCAACGTCCTGACTTTC,CASSDFGLSGANVLTF
TRBD2,TRBJ2-1,-,TRBV29-1,TGCAGCGTTGACCCTCTAGCGGGATTTTACAATGAGCAGTTCTTC,CSVDPLAGFYNEQFF
-,TRBJ1-1,-,TRBV6-5,TGTGCCAGCAGTTACGGTCGTGCGGCAGGAAAAACTGAAGCTTTCTTT,CASSYGRAAGKTEAFF
-,TRBJ2-3,-,TRBV7-9,TGTGCCAGCAGCTCAGAAGGATCAGATACGCAGTATTTT,CASSSEGSDTQYF
TRBD1,TRBJ1-5,-,TRBV28,TGTGCCAGCAGCCAGGGGGTCAATCAGCCCCAGCATTTT,CASSQGVNQPQHF
-,TRBJ1-2,-,TRBV28,TGTGCCAGCAGTCCCCAAGACAGAGCTTATGGCTACACCTTC,CASSPQDRAYGYTF
TRBD2,TRBJ2-3,once,TRBV11-2,TGTGCCAGCAGCCAAGATACAGCGGGAAGGTTCAGGACAGATACGCAGTATTTT,CASSQDTAGRFRTDTQYF
TRBD2,TRBJ2-7,-,TRBV7-8,TGTGCCAGCAGCCGTAGTAGCGGGAGGGCCAACGAGCAGTACTTC,CASSRSSGRANEQYF
-,TRBJ1-2,-,TRBV27,TGTGCCAGCAGTTTATCGCGGCGGTTTAACTATGGCTACACCTTC,CASSLSRRFNYGYTF
TRBD1,TRBJ2-1,-,TRBV28,TGTGCCAGCAGCGTACCGGGACAGGGGAACAATGAGCAGTTCTTC,CASSVPGQGNNEQFF
-,TRBJ2-7,once,TRBV5-1,TGCGCCAGCAGCTACCGCGACGGGGACGAGCAGTACTTC,CASSYRDGDEQYF
TRBD2,TRBJ2-1,-,TRBV4-1,TGCGCCAGCAACCTAATAGCGGGAGCTTCAAATGAGCAGTTCTTC,CASNLIAGASNEQFF
-,TRBJ1-5,-,TRBV28,TGTGCCAGCAGTTTAAATCAGGGCAATCAGCCCCAGCATTTT,CASSLNQGNQPQHF
-,TRBJ2-7,-,TRBV15,TGTGCCACCAGCACCTACAGGAGGTCCCCCTACGAGCAGTACTTC,CATSTYRRSPYEQYF
-,TRBJ1-5,-,TRBV5-5,TGTGCCAGCACACAGACGGGCAATAGCAATCAGCCCCAGCATTTT,CASTQTGNSNQPQHF
TRBD2,TRBJ2-5,-,TRBV6-5,TGTGCCAGCAGCCGGGGACTAGTCGGCCAAGAGACCCAGTACTTC,CASSRGLVGQETQYF
-,TRBJ1-5,few,TRBV6-6,TGTGCCAGCAGGATGACTTCCAATCAGCCCCAGCATTTT,CASRMTSNQPQHF
TRBD2,TRBJ2-1,-,TRBV30,TGTGCCTGGAGTGGATGGGGAGATACTAGTATAGCGGGGACCTACAATGAGCAGTTCTTC,CAWSGWGDTSIAGTYNEQFF
-,TRBJ2-1,-,TRBV7-9,TGTGCCAGCAGCTTAGGGTTCAATGAGCAGTTCTTC,CASSLGFNEQFF
-,TRBJ2-2,-,TRBV6-1,TGTGCCAGCAGGGCACTTAACACCGGGGAGCTGTTTTTT,CASRALNTGELFF
-,TRBJ2-5,-,TRBV5-4,TGTGCCAGCAGCTTGGGCGAAACTAAGTACTTC,CASSLGETKYF
TRBD2,TRBJ2-5,-,TRBV6-5,TGTGCCAGCAGTTCGGGAGGCCGGGCTGAGACCCAGTACTTC,CASSSGGRAETQYF
TRBD1,TRBJ1-2,-,TRBV28,TGTGCCAGCAGTGCCACAGGGGCAGGGAACTATGGCTACACCTTC,CASSATGAGNYGYTF
-,TRBJ1-5,-,TRBV19,TGTGCCAGTAGTGCGGACAGCAGTCTCAATCAGCCCCAGCATTTT,CASSADSSLNQPQHF
-,TRBJ2-3,-,TRBV27,TGTGCCAGCAGTTTATGGTCTCCAGCCGGGGATACGCAGTATTTT,CASSLWSPAGDTQYF
-,TRBJ1-1,once,TRBV6-5,TGTGCCAGCAGTCCACCAGGGACGACTGAAGCTTTCTTT,CASSPPGTTEAFF
-,TRBJ1-2,-,TRBV6-1,TGTGCCAGCAGGAACGGGGGCTACACCTTC,CASRNGGYTF
-,TRBJ1-4,-,TRBV28,TGTGCCAGCAGTTTATTGGCCAGGGCCCGTGAAAAACTGTTTTTT,CASSLLARAREKLFF
TRBD1,TRBJ1-1,-,TRBV7-8,TGTGCCAGCAGCGGGCACAGGGGGCATACTGAAGCTTTCTTT,CASSGHRGHTEAFF
-,TRBJ2-5,-,TRBV10-2,TGCGCCAGCAGTGGACAACTGGGAGCAGGGAAGATGGAGACCCAGTACTTC,CASSGQLGAGKMETQYF
-,TRBJ2-1,-,TRBV6-1,TGTGCCAGCAGTGAACGGGCGGGATGGAGCTCCTACAATGAGCAGTTCTTC,CASSERAGWSSYNEQFF
-,TRBJ1-5,-,TRBV2,TGTGCCAGCAGGGAAACTTGGGGACAGCCCCAGCATTTT,CASRETWGQPQHF
-,TRBJ2-2,-,TRBV5-1,TGCGCCAGCAGCTTGGACAGGCCGCCCACCGGGGAGCTGTTTTTT,CASSLDRPPTGELFF
-,TRBJ2-3,-,TRBV6-4,TGTGCCAGCAGCGCCCTTGGCGGGACTGACACAGATACGCAGTATTTT,CASSALGGTDTDTQYF
-,TRBJ1-2,-,TRBV4-1,TGCGCCAGCAGCCAGGTAGGACAGAACTATGGCTACACCTTC,CASSQVGQNYGYTF
TRBD1,TRBJ2-2,few,TRBV19,TGTGCCAGTAGAGGACAGGGGGCTGGCGGGGAGCTGTTTTTT,CASRGQGAGGELFF
TRBD1,TRBJ1-5,-,TRBV2,TGTGCCAGCAGTTCGACAGGGGGCACGTCCCAGCATTTT,CASSSTGGTSQHF
-,TRBJ2-3,-,TRBV27,TGTGCCACCCAGGGGTCCCTCGGCACAGATACGCAGTATTTT,CATQGSLGTDTQYF